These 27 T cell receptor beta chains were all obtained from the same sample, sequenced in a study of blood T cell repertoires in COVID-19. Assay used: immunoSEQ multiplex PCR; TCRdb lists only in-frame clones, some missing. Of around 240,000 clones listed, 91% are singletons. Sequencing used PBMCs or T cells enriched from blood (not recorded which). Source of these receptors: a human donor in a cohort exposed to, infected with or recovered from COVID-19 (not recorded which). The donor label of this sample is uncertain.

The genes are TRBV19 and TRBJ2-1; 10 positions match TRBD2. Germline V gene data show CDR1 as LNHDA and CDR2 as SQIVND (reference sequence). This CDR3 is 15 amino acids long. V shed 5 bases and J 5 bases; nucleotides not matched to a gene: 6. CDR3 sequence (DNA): TGTGCCAGTAGTCCCAGCGGGGGGGCCCACAATGAGCAGTTCTTC. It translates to CASSPSGGAHNEQFF.

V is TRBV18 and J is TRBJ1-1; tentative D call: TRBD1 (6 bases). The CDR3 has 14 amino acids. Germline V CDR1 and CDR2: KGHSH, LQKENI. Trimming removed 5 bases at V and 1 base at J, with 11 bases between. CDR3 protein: CASSKEQGNTEAFF. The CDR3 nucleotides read TGTGCCAGCTCAAAGGAACAGGGGAACACTGAAGCTTTCTTT.

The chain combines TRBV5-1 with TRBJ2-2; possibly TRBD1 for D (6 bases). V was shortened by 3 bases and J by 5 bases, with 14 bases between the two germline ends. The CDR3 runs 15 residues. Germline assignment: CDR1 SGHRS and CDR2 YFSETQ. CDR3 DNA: TGCGCCAGCAGCTCCAACAGGGCTGGGACCGGGGAGCTGTTTTTT. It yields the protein CASSSNRAGTGELFF.

As DNA, the CDR3 is TGTGCCAGCAGCGTAGATCTAGCGGGGGATTGGACGCAGTATTTT. Amino acids: CASSVDLAGDWTQYF. This chain links TRBV9 with TRBJ2-3, with TRBD2 matching over 10 bases. Germline-derived CDR1 and CDR2 are SGDLS and YYNGEE. The CDR3 runs 15 residues. The V gene end was trimmed by 0 bases and the J gene end by 9 bases; junction bases not matched to a gene: 7.

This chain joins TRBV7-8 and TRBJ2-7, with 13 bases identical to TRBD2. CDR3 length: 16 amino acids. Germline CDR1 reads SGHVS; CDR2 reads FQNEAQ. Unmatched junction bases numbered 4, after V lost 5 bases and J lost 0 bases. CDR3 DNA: TGTGCCAGCAGCCCCGGACTAGCGGGGGCCTCCTACGAGCAGTACTTC. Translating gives CASSPGLAGASYEQYF.

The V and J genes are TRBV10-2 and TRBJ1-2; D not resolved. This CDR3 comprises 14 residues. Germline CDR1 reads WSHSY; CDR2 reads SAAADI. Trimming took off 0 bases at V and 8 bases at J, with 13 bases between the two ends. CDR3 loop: CASSESTVLWGYTF. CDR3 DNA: TGCGCCAGCAGTGAGTCAACAGTTCTATGGGGCTACACCTTC.

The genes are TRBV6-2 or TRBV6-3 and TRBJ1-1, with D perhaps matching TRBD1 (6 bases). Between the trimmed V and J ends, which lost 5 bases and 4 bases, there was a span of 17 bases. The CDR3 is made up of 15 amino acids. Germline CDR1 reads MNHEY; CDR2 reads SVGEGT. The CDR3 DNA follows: TGTGCCAGCAGTACCATCACAGGGATGTCCACTGAAGCTTTCTTT. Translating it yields CASSTITGMSTEAFF.

CDR3 region: CASSFTQGTEAFF. The DNA for the CDR3 is TGCGCCAGCAGCTTTACACAGGGAACTGAAGCTTTCTTT. The V call is TRBV5-1, the J call TRBJ1-1, with D possibly matching TRBD1 (6 bases). The CDR3 length is 13 residues. Trimming removed 2 bases at V and 5 bases at J, with 10 bases between. Germline CDR1 and CDR2: SGHRS and YFSETQ.

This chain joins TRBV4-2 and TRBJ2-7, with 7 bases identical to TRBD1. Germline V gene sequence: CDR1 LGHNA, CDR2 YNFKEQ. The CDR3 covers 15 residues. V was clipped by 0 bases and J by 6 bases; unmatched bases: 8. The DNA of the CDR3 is TGTGCCAGCAGCCAAGACCCGACAGGGAGAGCCGAGCAGTACTTC. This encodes CASSQDPTGRAEQYF.

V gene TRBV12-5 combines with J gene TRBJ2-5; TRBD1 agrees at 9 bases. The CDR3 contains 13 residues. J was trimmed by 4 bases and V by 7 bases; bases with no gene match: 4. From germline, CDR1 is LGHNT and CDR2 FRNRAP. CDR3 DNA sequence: TGTGCTAGTGCCCCGGGACAGGGAGAGACCCAGTACTTC. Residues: CASAPGQGETQYF.

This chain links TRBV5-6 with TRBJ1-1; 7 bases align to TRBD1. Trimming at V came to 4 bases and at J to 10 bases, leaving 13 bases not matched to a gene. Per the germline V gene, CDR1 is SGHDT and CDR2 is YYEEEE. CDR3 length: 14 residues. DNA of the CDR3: TGTGCCAGCAGCGAGGGACAGCCGGGCTGGGGAGCTTTCTTT. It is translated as CASSEGQPGWGAFF.

CDR3 amino acids: CASTGGEDEQYF. The CDR3, as DNA: TGTGCCAGCACCGGGGGAGAGGACGAGCAGTACTTC. The genes are TRBV2 and TRBJ2-7, with a weak D call TRBD2 (6 bases). The V gene's germline CDR1 is SNHLY and CDR2 FYNNEI. The CDR3 is 12 residues long. V lost 7 bases and J lost 5, with 12 bases in between.

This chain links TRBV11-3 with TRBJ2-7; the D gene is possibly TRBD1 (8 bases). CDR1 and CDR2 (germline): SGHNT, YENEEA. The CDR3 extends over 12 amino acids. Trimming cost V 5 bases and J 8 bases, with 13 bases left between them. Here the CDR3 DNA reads TGTGCCAGCAGCCCACAGGGGGGGCAGCAGTACTTC. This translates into CASSPQGGQQYF.

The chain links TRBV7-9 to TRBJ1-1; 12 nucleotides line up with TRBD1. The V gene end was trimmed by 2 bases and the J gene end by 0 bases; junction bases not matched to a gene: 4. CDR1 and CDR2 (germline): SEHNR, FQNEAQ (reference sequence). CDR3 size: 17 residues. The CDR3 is CASSLRDRGRLNTEAFF. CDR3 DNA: TGTGCCAGCAGCTTAAGGGACAGGGGGCGCCTGAACACTGAAGCTTTCTTT.

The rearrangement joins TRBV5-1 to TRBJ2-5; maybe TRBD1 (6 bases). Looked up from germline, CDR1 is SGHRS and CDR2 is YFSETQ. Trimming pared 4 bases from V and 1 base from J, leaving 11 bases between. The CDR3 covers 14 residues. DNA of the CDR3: TGCGCCAGCAGCCGGACAGCCTTCCAAGAGACCCAGTACTTC. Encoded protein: CASSRTAFQETQYF.

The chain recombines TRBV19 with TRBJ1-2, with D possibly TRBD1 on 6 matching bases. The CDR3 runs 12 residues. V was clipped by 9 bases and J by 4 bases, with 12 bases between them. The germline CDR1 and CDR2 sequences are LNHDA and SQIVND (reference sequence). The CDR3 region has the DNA TGTGCCAGCGACGACAGGATCTATGGCTACACCTTC. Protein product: CASDDRIYGYTF.

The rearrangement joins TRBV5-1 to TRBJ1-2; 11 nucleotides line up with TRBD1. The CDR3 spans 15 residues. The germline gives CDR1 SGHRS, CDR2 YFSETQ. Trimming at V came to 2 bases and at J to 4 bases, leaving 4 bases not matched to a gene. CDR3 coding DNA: TGCGCCAGCAGCTTTGGACAGGGGGCCGGCTATGGCTACACCTTC. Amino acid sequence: CASSFGQGAGYGYTF. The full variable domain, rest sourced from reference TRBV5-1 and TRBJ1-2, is KAGVTQTPRYLIKTRGQQVTLSCSPISGHRSVSWYQQTPGQGLQFLFEYFSETQRNKGNFPGRFSGRQFSNSRSEMNVSTLELGDSALYLCASSFGQGAGYGYTFGSGTRLTVV.

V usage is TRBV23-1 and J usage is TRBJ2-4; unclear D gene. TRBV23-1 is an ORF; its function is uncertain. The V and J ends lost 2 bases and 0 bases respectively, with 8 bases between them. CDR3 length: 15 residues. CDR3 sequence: CASSQNSLAKNIQYF. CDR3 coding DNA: TGCGCCAGCAGTCAAAACTCCTTAGCCAAAAACATTCAGTACTTC.

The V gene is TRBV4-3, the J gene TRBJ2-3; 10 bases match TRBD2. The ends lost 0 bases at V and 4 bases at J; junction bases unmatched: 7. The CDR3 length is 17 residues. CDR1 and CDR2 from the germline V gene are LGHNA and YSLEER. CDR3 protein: CASSQDPLAGESDTQYF. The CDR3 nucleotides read TGCGCCAGCAGCCAAGACCCCCTAGCGGGGGAGTCAGATACGCAGTATTTT.

DNA for the CDR3: TGCGCCAGCAGCCAGCCTAGTTCAGATACGCAGTATTTT. Amino acid sequence: CASSQPSSDTQYF. The chain couples TRBV5-1 to TRBJ2-3; D is unclear. Germline V gives CDR1 SGHRS, CDR2 YFSETQ. V lost 4 bases and J lost 4, with 10 bases in between. This CDR3 has 13 residues.

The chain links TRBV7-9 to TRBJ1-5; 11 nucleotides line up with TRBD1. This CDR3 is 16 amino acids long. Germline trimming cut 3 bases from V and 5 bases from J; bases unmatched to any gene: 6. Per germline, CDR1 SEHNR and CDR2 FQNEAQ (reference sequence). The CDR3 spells CASSLGDRGIDQPQHF. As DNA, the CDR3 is TGTGCCAGCAGCTTGGGGGACAGGGGGATAGATCAGCCCCAGCATTTT.

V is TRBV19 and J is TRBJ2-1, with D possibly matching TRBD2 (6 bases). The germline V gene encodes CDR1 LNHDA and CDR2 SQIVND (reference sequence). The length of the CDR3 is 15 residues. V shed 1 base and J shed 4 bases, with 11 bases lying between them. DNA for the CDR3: TGTGCCAGTAGTATAGTGGCGGGGCCATACAATGAGCAGTTCTTC. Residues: CASSIVAGPYNEQFF.

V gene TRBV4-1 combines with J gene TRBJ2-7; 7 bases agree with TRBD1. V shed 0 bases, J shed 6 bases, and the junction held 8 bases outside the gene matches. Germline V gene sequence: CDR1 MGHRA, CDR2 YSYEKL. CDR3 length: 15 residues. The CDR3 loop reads CASSQEEGAQGEQYF. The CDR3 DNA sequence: TGCGCCAGCAGCCAAGAAGAGGGGGCCCAAGGCGAGCAGTACTTC.

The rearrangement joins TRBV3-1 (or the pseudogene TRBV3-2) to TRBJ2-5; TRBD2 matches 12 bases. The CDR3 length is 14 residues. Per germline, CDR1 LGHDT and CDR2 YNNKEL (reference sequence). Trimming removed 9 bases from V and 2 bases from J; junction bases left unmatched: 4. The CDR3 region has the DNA TGTGCCAGTAGACTAGCGGGGGATCAAGAGACCCAGTACTTC. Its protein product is CASRLAGDQETQYF.

The chain's CDR3 is CASSELGGNEQFF. CDR3 DNA sequence: TGCGCCAGCAGTGAACTGGGGGGCAATGAGCAGTTCTTC. The chain combines TRBV10-1 with TRBJ2-1, with D perhaps matching TRBD2 (6 bases). The germline V gene has CDR1 WNHNN and CDR2 SYGVQD (reference sequence). Trimming left V 3 bases short and J 6 bases short, with 9 bases between. The CDR3 consists of 13 residues.

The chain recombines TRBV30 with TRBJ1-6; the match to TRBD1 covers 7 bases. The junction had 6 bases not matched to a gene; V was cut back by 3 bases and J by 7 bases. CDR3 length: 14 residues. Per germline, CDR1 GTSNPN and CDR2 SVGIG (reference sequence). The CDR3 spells CAWRGPGGNSPLHF. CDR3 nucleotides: TGTGCCTGGAGAGGCCCAGGGGGGAATTCACCCCTCCACTTT.

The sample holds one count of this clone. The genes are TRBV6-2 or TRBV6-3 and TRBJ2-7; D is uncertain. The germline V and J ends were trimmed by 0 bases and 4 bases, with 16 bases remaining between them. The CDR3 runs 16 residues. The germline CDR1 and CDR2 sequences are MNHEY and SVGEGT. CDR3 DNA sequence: TGTGCCAGCAGTTACTCCCCACCGGGTCCCGTTTACGAGCAGTACTTC. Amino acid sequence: CASSYSPPGPVYEQYF.